This T cell receptor beta chain originates from a study of graft-versus-host responses after intestinal transplantation. Whole-study context: Recipients uniformly received anti-thymocyte globulin induction, followed by tacrolimus and steroids for roughly 3 years.

As to this clone: Its antigen is undetermined.

Method: immunoSEQ multiplex PCR; TCRdb's copy keeps in-frame clones and lacks some. The table has 90,000 to 150,000 clones, 90% to 95% seen once; the top ten hold roughly 3.5%. Study-level results: Detection of GvH clones occurred in recipient marrow, and some had their first appearance in ileum or blood.

Trimming left V 3 bases short and J 2 bases short, with 20 bases between. The CDR3 sequence is 18 residues long. The germline V gene encodes CDR1 SGHDT and CDR2 YYEEEE. The J gene is TRBJ2-2, the V gene TRBV5-6, with D unclear. This TCR was recovered from a human donor who received an intestinal transplant. The sequencing used unstimulated CD8+ T cells sorted from spleen or lymph node cells, collected before intestinal transplant. This CDR3 reads CASSSWPRSLENTGELFF. The CDR3 nucleotides read TGTGCCAGCAGCTCCTGGCCCCGGAGTTTAGAAAACACCGGGGAGCTGTTTTTT. The full variable domain, in which reference TRBV5-6 and TRBJ2-2 provide the parts outside the CDR3, is DAGVTQSPTHLIKTRGQQVTLRCSPKSGHDTVSWYQQALGQGPQFIFQYYEEEERQRGNFPDRFSGHQFPNYSSELNVNALLLGDSALYLCASSSWPRSLENTGELFFGEGSRLTVL.